A single sample is the source of the 5 T cell receptor beta chains below, sequenced in a study of cytomegalovirus exposure and HLA in healthy donors. The PCR ran on 60 Vbeta and 13 Jbeta primers. The repertoire was sequenced with immunoSEQ multiplex PCR; TCRdb's copy has only in-frame clones and lacks some. The sample consists of 230,000 or so clones, 85% to 95% of them appearing once. The specimen was PBMCs. The receptors here all came from a girl between 2 and 10 years old in good health and CMV-seronegative.

The V call is TRBV5-1, the J call TRBJ1-6; weak D call: TRBD1 (5 bases). Trimming stripped 0 bases from V and 0 bases from J, with 16 bases between. The CDR3 is 19 residues long. Per the germline V gene, CDR1 is SGHRS and CDR2 is YFSETQ. DNA for the CDR3: TGCGCCAGCAGCTTGGCGGGTCAGGGCGGGGACTCCTATAATTCACCCCTCCACTTT. Residues: CASSLAGQGGDSYNSPLHF.

The rearrangement uses TRBV30 and TRBJ1-4, with 12 bases that match TRBD1. CDR3 length: 16 amino acids. J was trimmed by 8 bases and V by 0 bases; bases with no gene match: 7. The germline V gene encodes CDR1 GTSNPN and CDR2 SVGIG (reference sequence). In nucleotides, the CDR3 is TGTGCCTGGAGTGTCCCGGGACAGGGGGCTCGCGAAAAACTGTTTTTT. This gives the protein CAWSVPGQGAREKLFF.

This sequence joins TRBV9 and TRBJ1-1, with D unresolved. This CDR3 spans 13 amino acids. CDR1 is SGDLS, CDR2 YYNGEE, per germline. Trimming removed 0 bases from V and 3 bases from J, with 6 bases in between. The CDR3 DNA is TGTGCCAGCAGCGTAGGCAGTTACACTGAAGCTTTCTTT. Protein: CASSVGSYTEAFF.

About this clone itself: The sample contains more than one DNA sequence encoding this CDR3. The rearrangement uses TRBV5-4 and TRBJ2-3; TRBD2 aligns across 10 bases. Germline lookup yields CDR1 SGHNT and CDR2 YYREEE (reference sequence). V lost 2 bases to trimming and J lost 3 bases; unmatched junction nucleotides: 0. CDR3 size: 14 residues. CDR3 sequence reads: CASSFSGGTDTQYF. CDR3 DNA: TGTGCCAGCAGCTTTAGCGGGGGGACAGATACGCAGTATTTT.

CDR3 in amino acids: CASSFSSSYEQYF. The CDR3 DNA follows: TGTGCCAGCAGCTTCTCCAGTTCCTACGAGCAGTACTTC. The chain employs TRBV7-2 and TRBJ2-7; D unresolved. V lost 3 bases and J 1 base, leaving 7 bases between the germline ends. Germline values: CDR1 SGHTA, CDR2 FQGNSA. CDR3 size: 13 residues.